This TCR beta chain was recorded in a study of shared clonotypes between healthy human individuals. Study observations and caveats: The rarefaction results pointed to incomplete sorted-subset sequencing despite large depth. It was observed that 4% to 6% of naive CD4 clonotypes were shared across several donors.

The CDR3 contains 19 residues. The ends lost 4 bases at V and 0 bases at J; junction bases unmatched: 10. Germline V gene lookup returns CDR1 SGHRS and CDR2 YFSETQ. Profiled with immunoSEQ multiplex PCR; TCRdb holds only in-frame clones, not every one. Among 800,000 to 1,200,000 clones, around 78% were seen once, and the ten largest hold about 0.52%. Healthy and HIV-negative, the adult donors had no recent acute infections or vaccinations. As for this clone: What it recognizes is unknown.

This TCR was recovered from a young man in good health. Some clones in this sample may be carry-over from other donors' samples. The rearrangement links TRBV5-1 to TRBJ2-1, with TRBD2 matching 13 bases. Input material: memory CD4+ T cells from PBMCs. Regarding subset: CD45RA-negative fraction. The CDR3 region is CASSRRTSGSTGSYNEQFF. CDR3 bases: TGCGCCAGCAGCCGTCGGACTAGCGGGAGCACGGGCTCCTACAATGAGCAGTTCTTC.